The clone carrying this TCR beta chain came up a few times. The data stem from a study of T-cell reconstitution after alpha-beta-depleted transplantation in children. Unique molecular identifiers were incorporated when the TCRbeta library was constructed. TCRdb ran MiXCR on the PCR reads and lists one entry per CDR3 protein. Here the sample spans around 500,000 distinct CDR3 sequences, about an eighth being singletons. CDR3 length: 16 residues. V was cut by 4 bases and J by 2 bases, with 17 bases left in between. The TCR sequence derives from a human donor who donated a stem cell graft to a child with combined immunodeficiency. The chain uses TRBV12-3 or TRBV12-4 and TRBJ2-5, with D maybe TRBD2 (7 bases). Material: PBMCs from the stem cell graft donor, obtained from the stem cell graft. This CDR3 reads CASSSTGGGDQETQYF. CDR3 sequence (DNA): TGTGCCAGCAGTTCTACGGGGGGCGGGGATCAAGAGACCCAGTACTTC.